This T cell receptor (beta chain) was sequenced in a study of early T cells in non-severe SARS-CoV-2 infection. Across the study: It was bulk RNA from unsorted whole blood that was sequenced, and the chains were unpaired.

This clonotype is categorized as medium-sized. Its antigen is undetermined. The CDR3 spans 17 residues. The protocol attached unique molecular identifiers to individual cDNA molecules. TCRdb re-called the 5' RACE reads through MiXCR, storing one row per CDR3 protein. The sample has tens of thousands of distinct CDR3 sequences, roughly 5.7% seen once; the top ten hold 5.5% to 6%. Findings and limits, study-wide: Private and CD4 specificities were missed by VDJdb matching, skewed to anti-spike CD8.

Material for sequencing was whole blood. J is TRBJ2-4 and V is TRBV21-1; the tabulated D call, TRBD1, remains unverified against the DNA. TRBV21-1 is a recognized pseudogene. The source is an adult who was a healthcare worker with PCR-confirmed SARS-CoV-2 infection or an uninfected control (not recorded which). Here the CDR3 reads CASSKVRERESKNIQYF. For the CDR3, the DNA is TGTGCCAGCAGCAAAGTTCGGGAGAGGGAGAGCAAAAACATTCAGTACTTC.